The sequence of this T cell receptor beta chain was determined in a study of CD8+ T cells in alopecia areata (dated 2018 in TCRdb). As for the study more broadly: In both human patients and the C3H/HeJ mouse model, the study applied high-throughput TCRbeta sequencing to look at T cell clonal expansion in alopecia areata. On the human side, TCRbeta sequencing was run on scalp tissue and on sorted CD4+ and CD8+ peripheral blood T cells from healthy controls and from alopecia areata patients with either patchy or totalis/universalis disease. RNA was obtained with the PAXgene miRNA kit for fixed scalp, the miRNeasy kit for PBMCs, and the RNeasy kit for mouse skin. TCRbeta CDR3 regions were amplified by immunoSEQ multiplex PCR with 35 Vbeta forward and 13 Jbeta reverse primers. Scalp clonality was compared across normal scalp (n=4), patchy alopecia areata scalp (n=8), and alopecia totalis/universalis scalp (n=8).

Sequences GTSNPN (CDR1) and SVGIG (CDR2) are obtained from the germline V gene (reference sequence). The CDR3 measures 15 amino acids from cysteine to phenylalanine. Just CDR3 DNA is preserved here, 45 bases in frame from base 1. The germline ends are 11 bases apart after V is trimmed by 0 bases and J by 0 bases. Preparation of the library involved the immunoSEQ multiplex PCR assay. To provide template for TCR sequencing, every sample had RNA extracted and reverse transcribed into cDNA. SuperScript III was used to make first-strand cDNA, primed with a 2:1 mix of oligo-dT and random hexamers. A synthetic immune receptor repertoire was used to assess amplification bias, and residual bias was removed computationally. As for how the authors treated the data: After raw reads were preprocessed to remove errors, the CDR3 was defined following IMGT conventions as running from the conserved cysteine to phenylalanine. Clonality was calculated as 1 minus Shannon entropy normalized by log2 of the number of productive unique TCRs. Whether each scalp clone was CD4 or CD8 was inferred by checking scalp TCRbeta sequences against the CD4 and CD8 repertoires from sorted blood. The table comes from immuneACCESS by way of TCRdb, which keeps in-frame sequences with V and J called. Part of the clones is missing from these tables; in studies checked, under half for an unresolved V gene and the rest for unknown reasons. Clonal size and the V and J genes are those of that table, whereas D and trimming came from the DNA. The sample table holds approximately 89,000 clones, of which approximately 50% were seen once. The top ten constitute around 5% of the sample.

Points the paper makes about the study in general: Compared with normal scalp, lesional scalp had higher clonality and more expanded CD8+ clones, particularly in alopecia totalis/universalis, a pattern that suggests antigenic drive. TCR sequences shared between patients were less clear than in mice, possibly partly because of HLA diversity in the patient population. Scalp TCR repertoire analysis is complicated because resident alphabeta T cells in normal human skin are also sequenced, whereas mouse skin is dominated by gammadelta T cells.

From alopecia areata patients, peripheral blood was collected along with lesional scalp punch biopsies. PBMCs were isolated by density centrifugation and stained for CD3, CD4 and CD8, and CD4+ and CD8+ T cells were sorted on a FACSAria. The untreated alopecia areata patients were recruited through a multicenter biomarker study. In four or five patients from the biomarker study, the blood CD8+ T cells went through an additional sort into NKG2D-low and NKG2D-high fractions. As for this clone: The specificity of this receptor is unknown. No qualities accompany the bases; no much larger clone lies one base away.

The TCR originated in a human donor with alopecia areata. The V and J genes are TRBV30 and TRBJ1-1; the D gene remains uncertain. Sequences were obtained from NKG2D-high CD8+ T cells sorted from blood. Reading the label with the study, this specimen's cell subset or site is: sorted CD8+ NKG2D-high blood T cells. The DNA sequence is TGTGCCTGGAGTGTACACGGCGGTGTGAACACTGAAGCTTTCTTT. Its translation is CAWSVHGGVNTEAFF.